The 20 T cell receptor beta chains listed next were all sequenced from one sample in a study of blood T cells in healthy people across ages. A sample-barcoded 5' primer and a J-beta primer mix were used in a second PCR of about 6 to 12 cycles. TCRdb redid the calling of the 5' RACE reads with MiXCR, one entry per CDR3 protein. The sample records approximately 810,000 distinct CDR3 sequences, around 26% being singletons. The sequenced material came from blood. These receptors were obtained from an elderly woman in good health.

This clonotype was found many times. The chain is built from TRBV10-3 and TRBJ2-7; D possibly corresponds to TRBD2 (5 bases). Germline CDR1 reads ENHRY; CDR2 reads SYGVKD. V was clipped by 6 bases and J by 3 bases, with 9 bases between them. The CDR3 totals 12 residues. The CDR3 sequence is CAIRDGDYEQYF. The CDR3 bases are TGTGCCATCAGGGACGGGGACTACGAGCAGTACTTC.

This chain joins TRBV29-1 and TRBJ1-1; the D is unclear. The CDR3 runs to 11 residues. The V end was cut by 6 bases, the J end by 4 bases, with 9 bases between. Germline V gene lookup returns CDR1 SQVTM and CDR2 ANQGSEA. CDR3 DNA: TGCAGCGTGATGGAGGGCACTGAAGCTTTCTTT. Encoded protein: CSVMEGTEAFF.

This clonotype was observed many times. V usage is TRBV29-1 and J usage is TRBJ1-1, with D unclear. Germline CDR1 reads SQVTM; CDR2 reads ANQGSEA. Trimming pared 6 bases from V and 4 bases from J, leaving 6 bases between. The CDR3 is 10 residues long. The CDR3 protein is CSVQFTEAFF. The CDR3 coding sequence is TGCAGCGTCCAGTTCACTGAAGCTTTCTTT.

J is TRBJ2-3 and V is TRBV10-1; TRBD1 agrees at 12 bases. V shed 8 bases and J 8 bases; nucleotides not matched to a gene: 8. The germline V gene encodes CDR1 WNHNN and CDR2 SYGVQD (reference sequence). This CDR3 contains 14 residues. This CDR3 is CASGPGQGAVTQYF. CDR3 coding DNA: TGCGCCAGCGGACCGGGACAGGGGGCAGTTACGCAGTATTTT.

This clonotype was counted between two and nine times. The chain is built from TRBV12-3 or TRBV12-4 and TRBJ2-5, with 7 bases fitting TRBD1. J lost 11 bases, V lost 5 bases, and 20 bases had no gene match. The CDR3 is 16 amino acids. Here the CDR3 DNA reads TGTGCCAGCAGTGACTCCAGGGGGTCCGGACACAATGAGCAGTACTTC. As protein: CASSDSRGSGHNEQYF.

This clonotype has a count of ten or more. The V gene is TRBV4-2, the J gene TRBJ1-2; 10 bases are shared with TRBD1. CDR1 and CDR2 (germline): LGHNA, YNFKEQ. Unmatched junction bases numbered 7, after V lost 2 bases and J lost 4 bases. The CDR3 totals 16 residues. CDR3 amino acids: CASSQNSGQGVYGYTF. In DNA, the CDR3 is TGTGCCAGCAGCCAAAACTCAGGACAGGGGGTCTATGGCTACACCTTC.

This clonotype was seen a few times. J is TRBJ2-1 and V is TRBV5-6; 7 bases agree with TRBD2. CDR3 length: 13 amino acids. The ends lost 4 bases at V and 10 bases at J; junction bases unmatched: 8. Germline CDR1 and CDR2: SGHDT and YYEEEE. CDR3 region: CASSPAWRGEQFF. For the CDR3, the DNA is TGTGCCAGCAGCCCTGCTTGGCGGGGGGAGCAGTTCTTC.

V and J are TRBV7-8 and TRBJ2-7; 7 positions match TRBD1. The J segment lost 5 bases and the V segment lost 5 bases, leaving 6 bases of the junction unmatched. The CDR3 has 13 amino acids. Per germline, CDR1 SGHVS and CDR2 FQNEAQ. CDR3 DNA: TGTGCCAGCAGCAACAGGGGAGTCCACGAGCAGTACTTC. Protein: CASSNRGVHEQYF.

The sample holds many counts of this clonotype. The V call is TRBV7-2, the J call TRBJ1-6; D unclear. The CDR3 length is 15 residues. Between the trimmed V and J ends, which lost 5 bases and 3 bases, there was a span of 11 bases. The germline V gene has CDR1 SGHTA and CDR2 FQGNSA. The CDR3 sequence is CASSVLGSYNSPLHF. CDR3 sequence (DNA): TGTGCCAGCAGCGTCCTCGGTAGCTATAATTCACCCCTCCACTTT.

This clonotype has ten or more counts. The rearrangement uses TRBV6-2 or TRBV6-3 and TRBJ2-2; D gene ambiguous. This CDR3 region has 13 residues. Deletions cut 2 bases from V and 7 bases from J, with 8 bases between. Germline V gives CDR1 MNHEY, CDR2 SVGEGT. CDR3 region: CASSYQTSGELFF. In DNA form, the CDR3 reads TGTGCCAGCAGTTACCAGACGAGCGGGGAGCTGTTTTTT.

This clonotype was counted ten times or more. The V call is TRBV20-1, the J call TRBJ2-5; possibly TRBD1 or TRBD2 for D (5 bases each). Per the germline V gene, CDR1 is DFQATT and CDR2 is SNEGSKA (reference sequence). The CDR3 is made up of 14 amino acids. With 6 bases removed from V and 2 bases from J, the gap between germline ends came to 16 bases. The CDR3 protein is CSAQPGTEQETQYF. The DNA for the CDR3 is TGCAGTGCCCAACCCGGGACGGAACAAGAGACCCAGTACTTC.

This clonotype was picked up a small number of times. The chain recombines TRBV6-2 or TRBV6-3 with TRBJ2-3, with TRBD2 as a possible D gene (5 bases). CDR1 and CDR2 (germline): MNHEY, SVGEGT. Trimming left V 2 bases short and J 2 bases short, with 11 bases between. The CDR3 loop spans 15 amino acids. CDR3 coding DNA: TGTGCCAGCAGTTACGAGGGCCGGGCCACAGATACGCAGTATTTT. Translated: CASSYEGRATDTQYF.

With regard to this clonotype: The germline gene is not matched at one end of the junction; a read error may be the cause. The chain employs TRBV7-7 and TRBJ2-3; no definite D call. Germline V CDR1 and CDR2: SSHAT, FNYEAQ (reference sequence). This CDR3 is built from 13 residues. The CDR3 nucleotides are TGTGCTAGCAGTTTCTTCGGTACAGATACGCAGTATTTT. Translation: CASSFFGTDTQYF.

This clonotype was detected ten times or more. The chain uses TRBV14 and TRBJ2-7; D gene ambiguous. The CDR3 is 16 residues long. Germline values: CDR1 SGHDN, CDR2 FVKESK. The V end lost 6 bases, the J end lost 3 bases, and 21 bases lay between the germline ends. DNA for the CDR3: TGTGCCAGCAGTCTTGGGTCTTCACCTACCTTCTACGAGCAGTACTTC. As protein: CASSLGSSPTFYEQYF.

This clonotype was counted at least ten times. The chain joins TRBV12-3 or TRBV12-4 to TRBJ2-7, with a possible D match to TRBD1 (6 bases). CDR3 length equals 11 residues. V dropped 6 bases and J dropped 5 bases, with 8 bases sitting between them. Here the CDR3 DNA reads TGTGCCAGCAGAAGGACAGACGAGCAGTACTTC. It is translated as CASRRTDEQYF.

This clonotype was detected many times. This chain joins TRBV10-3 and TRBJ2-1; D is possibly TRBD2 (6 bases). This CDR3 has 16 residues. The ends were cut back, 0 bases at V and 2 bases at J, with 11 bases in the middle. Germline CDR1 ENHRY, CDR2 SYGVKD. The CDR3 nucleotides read TGTGCCATCAGTGAGTCGGGCAGGAGGGCCTACAATGAGCAGTTCTTC. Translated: CAISESGRRAYNEQFF.

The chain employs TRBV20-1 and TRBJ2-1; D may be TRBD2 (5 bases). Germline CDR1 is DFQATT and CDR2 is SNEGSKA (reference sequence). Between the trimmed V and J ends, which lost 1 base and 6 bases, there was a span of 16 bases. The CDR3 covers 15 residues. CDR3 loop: CSARGISLAFNEQFF. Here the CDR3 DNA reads TGCAGTGCTAGAGGGATTAGTCTAGCCTTCAATGAGCAGTTCTTC.

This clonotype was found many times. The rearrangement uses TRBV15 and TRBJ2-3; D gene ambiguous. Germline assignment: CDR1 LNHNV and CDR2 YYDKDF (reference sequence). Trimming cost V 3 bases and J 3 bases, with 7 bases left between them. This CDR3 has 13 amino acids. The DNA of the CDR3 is TGTGCCACCAGCAGGACAAGGACAGATACGCAGTATTTT. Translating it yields CATSRTRTDTQYF.

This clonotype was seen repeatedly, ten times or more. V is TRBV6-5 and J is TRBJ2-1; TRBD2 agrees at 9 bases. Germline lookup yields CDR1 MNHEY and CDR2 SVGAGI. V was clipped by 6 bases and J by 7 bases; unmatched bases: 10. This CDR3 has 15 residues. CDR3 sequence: CASRSGTSNYNEQFF. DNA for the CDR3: TGTGCCAGCAGATCCGGGACTAGCAACTATAATGAGCAGTTCTTC.

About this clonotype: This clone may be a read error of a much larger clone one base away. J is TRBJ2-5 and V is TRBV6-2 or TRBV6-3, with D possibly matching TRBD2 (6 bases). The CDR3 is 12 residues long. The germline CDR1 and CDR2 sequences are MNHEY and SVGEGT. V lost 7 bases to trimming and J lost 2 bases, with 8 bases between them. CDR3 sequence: CASKRGQETQYF. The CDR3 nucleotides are TGTGCCAGCAAACGGGGGCAAGAGACCCAGTACTTC.